This is a list of T cell receptor beta chains from one sample in a study of cytomegalovirus exposure and HLA in healthy donors. Clones were read by immunoSEQ multiplex PCR, and TCRdb kept only the in-frame ones, dropping some. The table includes 150,000 to 250,000 clones, 79% detected once. The sequenced material came from PBMCs. These receptors all come from a woman aged 25 to 39 in good health and CMV-seropositive. CDR3s include the opening cysteine and the closing phenylalanine or tryptophan. Fields, in order: clone size, J gene, V gene, D gene, CDR3 DNA, CDR3 protein. D genes are given only for firm matches. Expanded clones get a size class; other rows say once, few or many, or leave the size out.

>.|TRBJ1-1|TRBV6-1|.
TGTGCCAGCAGTTTCAGAATGAACACTGAAGCTTTCTTT
CASSFRMNTEAFF
>.|TRBJ1-3|TRBV27|.
TGTGCCAGCATGGGACTCCAGAGCTCTGGAAACACCATATATTTT
CASMGLQSSGNTIYF
>.|TRBJ2-3|TRBV5-1|.
TGCGCCAGCAGCTCCCTACTCAGCACAGATACGCAGTATTTT
CASSSLLSTDTQYF
>.|TRBJ2-3|TRBV27|.
TGTGCCAGCAGTCCCCCCCCTTGGGAGATGGTAGATACGCAGTATTTT
CASSPPPWEMVDTQYF
>few|TRBJ1-6|TRBV7-6|.
TGTGCCAGCAGCTTGATGACAGGAAGCTCCTATAATTCACCCCTCCACTTT
CASSLMTGSSYNSPLHF
>.|TRBJ2-3|TRBV5-1|.
TGCGCCAGCGGCGACACAACCAGACAGTATTTT
CASGDTTRQYF
>.|TRBJ1-1|TRBV30|TRBD1
TGTGCCTGGAGTGGGCCTGGGACAGGGAGGGTGGGCACTGAAGCTTTCTTT
CAWSGPGTGRVGTEAFF
>.|TRBJ2-3|TRBV4-3|TRBD1
TGCGCCAGCAGCCAAGATCTATTCGGGACAGGCAGAAGCACAGATACGCAGTATTTT
CASSQDLFGTGRSTDTQYF
>.|TRBJ1-5|TRBV10-2|TRBD1
TGCGCCAGCAGTGACCCGGACAGGACGGCTCAGCCCCAGCATTTT
CASSDPDRTAQPQHF
>.|TRBJ2-7|TRBV11-2|.
TGTGCCAGCAGGCATTCGGCGGAGCCTCCCACACACTTC
CASRHSAEPPTHF
>few|TRBJ2-7|TRBV30|TRBD2
TGTGCCTGGAGCCCCACGGGGGGCGAGCAGTACTTC
CAWSPTGGEQYF
>.|TRBJ2-1|TRBV7-8|TRBD2
TGTGCCAGCAGCCCACCGGGACTAGCGGGGGGGCTTGAGCAGTTCTTC
CASSPPGLAGGLEQFF
>once|TRBJ2-7|TRBV6-5|TRBD1
TGTGCCAGCAGCCTCTCGGCAGGGGGCGCCGAGCAGTACTTC
CASSLSAGGAEQYF
>.|TRBJ1-5|TRBV4-1|.
TGCGCCAGCAGCCAAGAGATCGGTCAGCCCCAGCATTTT
CASSQEIGQPQHF
>.|TRBJ1-1|TRBV6-5|.
TGTGCCAGCAGTTACTCCCCAGGGTTAATGAACACTGAAGCTTTCTTT
CASSYSPGLMNTEAFF
>.|TRBJ2-7|TRBV7-2|.
TGTGCCAGCAGCTTAGTACCCAGTCAACCCTACGAGCAGTACTTC
CASSLVPSQPYEQYF
>few|TRBJ2-7|TRBV27|TRBD2
TGTGCCAGCAGTTTGGGCGGGGGTATCGAGCAGTACTTC
CASSLGGGIEQYF
>.|TRBJ2-3|TRBV30|TRBD2
TGTGCCTGGAGTGGGGGCGGGAGCGGAGATACGCAGTATTTT
CAWSGGGSGDTQYF
>.|TRBJ2-5|TRBV6-5|.
TGTGCCAGCAGTTACTTCCAGAGGGAGACCCAGTACTTC
CASSYFQRETQYF
>few|TRBJ2-7|TRBV27|.
TGTGCCAGCAGTCCGGGTGCCTCAGGGATCTCCTACGAGCAGTACTTC
CASSPGASGISYEQYF
>.|TRBJ2-7|TRBV18|.
TGTGCCAGCTCCCCCCTTGCAGGCGAATACTACGAGCAGTACTTC
CASSPLAGEYYEQYF
>.|TRBJ2-2|TRBV11-2|TRBD2
TGTGCCGGAGCTTGGGCGGGGGGGCAAACCGGGGAGCTGTTTTTT
CAGAWAGGQTGELFF
>.|TRBJ2-1|TRBV4-3|TRBD1
TGCGCCAGCAGCCAAGATGCGCTAGGACAGGCATACAATGAGCAGTTCTTC
CASSQDALGQAYNEQFF
>.|TRBJ1-5|TRBV9|TRBD1
TGTGCCAGCAGTCCAGGGGGTGATCAGCCCCAGCATTTT
CASSPGGDQPQHF
>.|TRBJ1-1|TRBV25-1|TRBD1
TGTGCCAGCAGACGGACAGGGGGCTTGAACACTGAAGCTTTCTTT
CASRRTGGLNTEAFF
>.|TRBJ2-1|TRBV7-9|TRBD2
TGTGCCAGCAGCACGAACGTAGCGGGAGCTGGCGAGCAGTTCTTC
CASSTNVAGAGEQFF
>.|TRBJ2-7|TRBV5-1|.
TGCGCCAGCAGCCCCGGTAACGGAGCACGCTACGAGCAGTACTTC
CASSPGNGARYEQYF
>.|TRBJ2-2|TRBV2|.
TGTGCCAGCAGTGAAGTCGCTAGCGAGACCGGGGAGCTGTTTTTT
CASSEVASETGELFF
>.|TRBJ2-1|TRBV4-2|TRBD2
TGTGCCAGCAGCCAAGTGAGGACTAGCGGGAGGGGTTCCTACAATGAGCAGTTCTTC
CASSQVRTSGRGSYNEQFF
>.|TRBJ1-5|TRBV18|.
TGTGCCAGCTCACCACGGGGCAGCCGAGATCAGCCCCAGCATTTT
CASSPRGSRDQPQHF
>once|TRBJ1-4|TRBV28|.
TGTGCCAGCAGTTTGGTCGGGGATCCGAATCTGTTTTTT
CASSLVGDPNLFF
>.|TRBJ2-5|TRBV7-2|TRBD2
TGTGCCAGCAGCTCCCCAAGAGGGACTAGCGGGAGGGAGACCCAGTACTTC
CASSSPRGTSGRETQYF
>.|TRBJ2-5|TRBV5-4|TRBD2
TGTGCCAGCAGCCTACGCTTGCTAGCGGGGGCGGAGACCCAGTACTTC
CASSLRLLAGAETQYF
>few|TRBJ1-2|TRBV30|.
TGTGCCGGCGGGGCTTATGGCTACACCTTC
CAGGAYGYTF
>.|TRBJ2-7|TRBV5-4|TRBD1
TGTGCCAGCAGCAAGACAGGGTACGAGCAGTACTTC
CASSKTGYEQYF
>.|TRBJ1-2|TRBV10-3|.
TGTGCCATCAGTGGACAGGAATTTAACTATGGCTACACCTTC
CAISGQEFNYGYTF
>.|TRBJ2-7|TRBV2|TRBD2
TGTGCCAGCAGTGTGAGTAGCGGGAGTTTAGACGAGCAGTACTTC
CASSVSSGSLDEQYF
>few|TRBJ2-2|TRBV7-8|.
TGTGCCAGCAGCTTAGCCGAGGCCGGGGAGCTGTTTTTT
CASSLAEAGELFF
>.|TRBJ1-2|TRBV6-5|.
TGTGCCAGCTCGAGGGAAGATCTTCGTTATGGCTACACCTTC
CASSREDLRYGYTF
>.|TRBJ1-2|TRBV10-3|.
TGTGCCATCAGTGAACGGGCGGGGGACTATGGCTACACCTTC
CAISERAGDYGYTF
>.|TRBJ2-1|TRBV5-1|TRBD2
TGCGCCAGCAGCCGATCACTAGCGGGGGGGTACAATGAGCAGTTCTTC
CASSRSLAGGYNEQFF
>.|TRBJ2-1|TRBV2|TRBD1
TGTGCCAGCGGGGGACAGAGATACTACAATGAGCAGTTCTTC
CASGGQRYYNEQFF
>.|TRBJ2-3|TRBV4-1|TRBD2
TGCGCCAGCAGCCAAGGTTTGACTAGCGGGGGTCTAGATACGCAGTATTTT
CASSQGLTSGGLDTQYF
>.|TRBJ2-7|TRBV4-2|TRBD1
TGTGCCAGCAGCCAAGATCGGGGACAGGGTGAGGGGACCTACGAGCAGTACTTC
CASSQDRGQGEGTYEQYF
>.|TRBJ2-6|TRBV18|.
TGTGCCAGCTCACCCAATCAGGGGTCTGGGGCCAACGTCCTGACTTTC
CASSPNQGSGANVLTF
>.|TRBJ1-2|TRBV11-3|TRBD1
TGTGCCAGCAGCTTTCCTGGACAGGGCTATGGCTACACCTTC
CASSFPGQGYGYTF
>few|TRBJ2-5|TRBV5-4|TRBD2
TGTGCCAGCAGCTTGCCGGGAGGGCCGGAGGAGACCCAGTACTTC
CASSLPGGPEETQYF
>.|TRBJ2-5|TRBV5-1|TRBD2
TGCGCCAGCAGCCTTGGCGCGGGGGTGGGGCAAGAGACCCAGTACTTC
CASSLGAGVGQETQYF
>.|TRBJ1-2|TRBV19|TRBD1
TGTGCCAGTAGTTTCGGGACAGGCATTCATGGCTACACCTTC
CASSFGTGIHGYTF
>few|TRBJ2-2|TRBV5-1|.
TGCGCCAGCAGCCTGGGGCAGGGGAACACCGGGGAGCTGTTTTTT
CASSLGQGNTGELFF
>.|TRBJ1-1|TRBV6-5|TRBD1
TGTGCCAGCAGCCGGACAGGGGGCCTTGAAGCTTTCTTT
CASSRTGGLEAFF
>.|TRBJ2-3|TRBV19|.
TGTGCCAGTACCCCACCCGGGACAAATAAGGGTGGTACGCAGTATTTT
CASTPPGTNKGGTQYF
>.|TRBJ2-3|TRBV10-3|TRBD2
TGTGCCATCAGTGAGTCGACTAGCGGGAGTTCGGATACGCAGTATTTT
CAISESTSGSSDTQYF
>.|TRBJ1-4|TRBV19|TRBD1
TGTGCCAGTAGTCTACAGGGGTGGCCTAATGAAAAACTGTTTTTT
CASSLQGWPNEKLFF
>.|TRBJ2-7|TRBV30|TRBD1
TGTGCCTCCCAACAGGGGGCGTACGAGCAGTACTTC
CASQQGAYEQYF
>.|TRBJ1-2|TRBV2|.
TGTGCCAGCAGTGACTTGGCGGTTAACTATGGCTACACCTTC
CASSDLAVNYGYTF
>once|TRBJ2-5|TRBV11-3|TRBD1
TGTGCCAGCAGCCACGGGAGGGACAGGGGTATGGAGACCCAGTACTTC
CASSHGRDRGMETQYF